These T cell receptor beta chains were read from a single sample in a study of blood T cells in healthy people across ages. TCRdb recomputed calls from the 5' RACE reads with MiXCR, one row per CDR3 protein. This table has 1.5 million or so distinct CDR3 sequences, about 43% appearing once. Sequencing was done on a sample of blood. All receptors come from a woman younger than 35 in good health. The CDR3 runs from the conserved cysteine through the conserved F or W. The D gene is left open where the match is weak. Clone size, where shown, is once, few, many, or a class for clones that have expanded.

J | size | D | V | DNA | CDR3
TRBJ2-3 | NA | TRBD2 | TRBV10-3 | TGTGCCATCAGTGACGTCAGATGGGGGACTAGCACGGATACGAAGTATTTT | CAISDVRWGTSTDTKYF
TRBJ1-2 | few | NA | TRBV12-3/TRBV12-4 | TGTGCCAGCAGTTTAGATACAGGGATCTATGGCTACACCTTC | CASSLDTGIYGYTF
TRBJ2-1 | few | NA | TRBV4-2 | TGTGCCAGCAGCCAAGTCTCAATCGTTTACAATGAGCAGTTCTTC | CASSQVSIVYNEQFF
TRBJ1-1 | NA | NA | TRBV20-1 | TGCAGTGCTGGAAGCGGTACTGAAGCTTTCTTT | CSAGSGTEAFF
TRBJ2-1 | few | TRBD2 | TRBV28 | TGTGCCAGCAACCTACTAGCGGGGGGGCAGAATGAGCAGTTCTTC | CASNLLAGGQNEQFF
TRBJ1-4 | few | NA | TRBV15 | TGTGCCACCAGCAGTGTAGGCTTGACTAATGAAAAACTGTTTTTT | CATSSVGLTNEKLFF
TRBJ2-7 | NA | TRBD2 | TRBV20-1 | TGCAGTGCTAGAGTTCGGGGGGGAACCTACAATGAGCAGTACTTC | CSARVRGGTYNEQYF
TRBJ2-2 | NA | TRBD2 | TRBV7-2 | TGTGCCAGCAGCTTAGGCTTGCTAGCGGATGCCACCGGGGAGCTGTTTTTT | CASSLGLLADATGELFF
TRBJ1-5 | NA | NA | TRBV27 | TGTGCCAGCAGTCTCGGAAGTGGAGGGAGCAATCAGCCCCAGCATTTT | CASSLGSGGSNQPQHF
TRBJ2-1 | few | NA | TRBV9 | TGTGCCAGCAGCGTAGGTCCGGGAACCTCCTACAATGAGCAGTTCTTC | CASSVGPGTSYNEQFF
TRBJ2-7 | many | NA | TRBV7-4 | TGTTGGTTCTACGAGCAGTACTTC | CWFYEQYF
TRBJ2-3 | NA | NA | TRBV11-2 | TGTGCCAGCAGCTTCGAACCCGGGGCGCAGTATTTT | CASSFEPGAQYF
TRBJ2-3 | NA | NA | TRBV11-2 | TGTGCCAGCAGCTTAGCTGAGGCGGGGTCAGATACGCAGTATTTT | CASSLAEAGSDTQYF
TRBJ2-3 | few | NA | TRBV20-1 | TGCAGTGCTAGGAGTACGACGGGGGGCACAGATACGCAGTATTTT | CSARSTTGGTDTQYF
TRBJ2-3 | NA | NA | TRBV28 | TGTGCCAGCAGTCCCCCAGGGTTCACAGATACGCAGTATTTT | CASSPPGFTDTQYF
TRBJ2-1 | NA | TRBD2 | TRBV20-1 | TGCAGTGCTCCTGGGACTAGCGGGAGTAGGACCTACAATGAGCAGTTCTTC | CSAPGTSGSRTYNEQFF
TRBJ2-1 | NA | TRBD1 | TRBV27 | TGTGCCAGCAGGGGGGACAGGGGGTTCTACAATGAGCAGTTCTTC | CASRGDRGFYNEQFF
TRBJ2-4 | NA | NA | TRBV5-1 | TGCGCCGGCAGCTTGGGTGCCACTCCCTCCAAAAACATTCAGTACTTC | CAGSLGATPSKNIQYF
TRBJ2-3 | few | NA | TRBV7-2 | TGTGCCAGCAACCCTCAAGGTATGGGCACAGATACGCAGTATTTT | CASNPQGMGTDTQYF
TRBJ1-2 | NA | NA | TRBV5-1 | TGCGCCAGCAGCTTGGGCACCACAGGGTTTCATGGCTACACCTTC | CASSLGTTGFHGYTF
TRBJ1-2 | NA | NA | TRBV7-3 | TGTGCCAGCAGCTTAACGTCCCGGGCCCTACTGGAGCCGGTATCTATTGGCTACACCTTC | CASSLTSRALLEPVSIGYTF
TRBJ1-2 | few | NA | TRBV3-1 | TGTGCCAGCAGCCCGGATTTCGTGGGCTATGGCTACACCTTC | CASSPDFVGYGYTF
TRBJ1-1 | NA | NA | TRBV21-1 | TGTGCCAGCAGCTGCCCTCCGGAGAACACTGAAGCTTTCTTT | CASSCPPENTEAFF
TRBJ2-2 | NA | NA | TRBV27 | TGTGCCAGCAGCGGGGGAACGAGGCCCGGGGAGCTGTTTTTT | CASSGGTRPGELFF
TRBJ1-5 | NA | NA | TRBV7-8 | TGTGCCAGCAGCCCCAGTCGGCGGAATCAGCCCCAGCATTTT | CASSPSRRNQPQHF
TRBJ1-5 | NA | NA | TRBV12-3/TRBV12-4 | TGTGCCAGCACCCGGGACGGTAATAGAAATCAGCCCCAGCATTTT | CASTRDGNRNQPQHF
TRBJ2-2 | NA | TRBD2 | TRBV2 | TGTGCCAGCAGTGGCGCCGGGACTAGCGGCACCGGGGAGCTGTTTTTT | CASSGAGTSGTGELFF
TRBJ2-1 | few | NA | TRBV5-5 | TGTGCCAGCAGCCCCGCACCGAGCTCCTACAATGAGCAGTTCTTC | CASSPAPSSYNEQFF
TRBJ2-1 | few | TRBD2 | TRBV6-2/TRBV6-3 | TGTGCCAGCAGTTACTCGACTAGCGGGAGAGGCAATGAGCAGTTCTTC | CASSYSTSGRGNEQFF
TRBJ2-3 | NA | TRBD1 | TRBV5-1 | TGCGCCAGCTCAAAGCGGGGACAGGGAACAGATACGCAGTATTTT | CASSKRGQGTDTQYF
TRBJ2-6 | few | NA | TRBV7-3 | TGTGCCAGCAGCTTAACCCGACTTGGATCCTCTGGGGCCAACGTCCTGACTTTC | CASSLTRLGSSGANVLTF
TRBJ1-1 | NA | NA | TRBV5-1 | TGCGCCAGCAGCTCGAGGGGACCGGAGAACACTGAAGCTTTCTTT | CASSSRGPENTEAFF
TRBJ2-1 | NA | NA | TRBV6-6 | TGTGCCAGCAGTTTCCGACAGGAGAACAATGAGCAGTTCTTC | CASSFRQENNEQFF